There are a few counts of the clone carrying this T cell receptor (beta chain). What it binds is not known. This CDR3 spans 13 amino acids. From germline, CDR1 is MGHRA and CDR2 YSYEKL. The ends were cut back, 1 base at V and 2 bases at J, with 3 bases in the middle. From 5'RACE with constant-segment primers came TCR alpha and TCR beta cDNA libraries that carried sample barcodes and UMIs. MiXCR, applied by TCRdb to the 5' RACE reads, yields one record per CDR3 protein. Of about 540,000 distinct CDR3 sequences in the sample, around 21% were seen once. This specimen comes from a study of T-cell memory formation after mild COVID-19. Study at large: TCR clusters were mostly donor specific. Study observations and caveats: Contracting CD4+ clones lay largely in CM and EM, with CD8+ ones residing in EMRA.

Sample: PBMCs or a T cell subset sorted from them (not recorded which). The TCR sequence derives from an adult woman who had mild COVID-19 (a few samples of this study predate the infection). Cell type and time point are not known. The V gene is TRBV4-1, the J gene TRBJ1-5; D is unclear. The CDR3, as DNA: TGCGCCAGCAGCCAAGCGCGCAATCAGCCCCAGCATTTT. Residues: CASSQARNQPQHF.